The present TCR beta chain was sequenced within a study of blood T cell repertoires in COVID-19 (dated by TCRdb to the early 2020s). Turning to the overall study: Samples from collaborators originated in the United States, Italy and Spain and spanned both the acute and convalescent phases of COVID-19. The prospective study material was composed of cDNA or gDNA derived from T cells, B-cell-depleted T cells, or PBMCs. Subjects who had been exposed to COVID-19, were actively infected with it, or had recovered from it provided the deeply sampled blood TCRbeta repertoires that made up the dataset. The repertoires were released in a freely available public database meant as a resource for research on the immune response to SARS-CoV-2. Samples came from the ongoing ImmuneRACE study (first 160 participants) plus 1,254 subjects from 6 global collaborators. Nearly every sample came with metadata listing a de-identified subject ID, COVID-19 status, age in years and sex. HLA class I and class II types, where available, came from metadata supplied by the sample provider rather than from assay-based typing.

For CDR1 and CDR2, the germline V gene (reference sequence) lists MNHEY and SMNVEV. The CDR3 runs 13 residues from the cysteine to the phenylalanine. The DNA shown is the 39-base CDR3, in frame from base 1. V is cut by 3 bases and J by 4 bases, and the space between the germline ends is 7 bases. The immunoSEQ Assay, a bias-controlled multiplex PCR, was used to amplify TCRbeta CDR3 regions from genomic DNA. Turning to the authors' computational methods: The number of nucleated cells in each sample was estimated by amplification of reference gene primers within the assay. To quantify the absolute abundance of each unique TCRbeta CDR3 rearrangement, sequence reads were collapsed and filtered. Productive Simpson clonality was computed per sample as the square root of Simpson's diversity index over productive rearrangements. TCRdb's version of the immuneACCESS table is confined to in-frame rearrangements and falls short of the full clone set. An unresolved V gene accounts for under half of the shortfall where checked; the remainder is of unknown origin. D and trimming were read from the DNA, whereas the V and J calls and clone size are those reported in that table. Across this sample there are tens of thousands of clones, with more than 70% seen only once. Around 4.9% of the sample belongs to the ten largest clones.

General conclusions and limits of the study: Clinical and demographic metadata were provided uncurated, with the amount varying by source and participant.

On this clone: It has no known antigen specificity. No much larger clone exists at a distance of one base, and base qualities are not known.

Whole blood was collected in K2EDTA tubes by collaborating institutions according to the institutions' own protocols. For TCRbeta analysis, collaborators shipped samples as frozen whole blood, isolated PBMCs, or DNA extracted from either of those sample types. The chain is encoded by TRBV27 joined to TRBJ1-5, with the D gene uncertain. The sequence was obtained from a human donor in a cohort sampled during active COVID-19. The sequenced material came from peripheral blood. The CDR3 here reads CASSFSRNQPQHF. The DNA sequence follows: TGTGCCAGCAGTTTCTCCAGAAATCAGCCCCAGCATTTT.